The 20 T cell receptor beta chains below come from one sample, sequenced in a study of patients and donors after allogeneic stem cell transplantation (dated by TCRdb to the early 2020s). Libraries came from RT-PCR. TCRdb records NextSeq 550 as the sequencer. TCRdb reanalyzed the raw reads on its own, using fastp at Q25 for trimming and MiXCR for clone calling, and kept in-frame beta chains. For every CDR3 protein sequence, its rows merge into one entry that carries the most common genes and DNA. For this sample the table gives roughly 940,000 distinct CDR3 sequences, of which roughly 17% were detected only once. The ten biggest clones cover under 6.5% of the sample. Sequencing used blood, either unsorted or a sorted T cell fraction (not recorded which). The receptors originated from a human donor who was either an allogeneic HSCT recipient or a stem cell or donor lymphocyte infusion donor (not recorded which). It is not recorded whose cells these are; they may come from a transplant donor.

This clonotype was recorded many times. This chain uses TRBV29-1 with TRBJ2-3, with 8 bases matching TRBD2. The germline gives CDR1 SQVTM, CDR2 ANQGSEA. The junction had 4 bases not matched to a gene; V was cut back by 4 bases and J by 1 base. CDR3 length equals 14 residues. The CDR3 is CSVGAGGRTDTQYF. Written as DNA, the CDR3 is TGCAGCGTTGGGGCGGGAGGTCGCACAGATACGCAGTATTTT.

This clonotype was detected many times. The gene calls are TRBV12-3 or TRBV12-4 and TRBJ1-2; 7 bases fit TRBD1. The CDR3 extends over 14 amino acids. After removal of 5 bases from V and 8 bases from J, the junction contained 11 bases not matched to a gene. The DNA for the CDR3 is TGTGCCAGCAGTCTCGCCCCAGGGGGTGACGGCTACACCTTC. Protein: CASSLAPGGDGYTF.

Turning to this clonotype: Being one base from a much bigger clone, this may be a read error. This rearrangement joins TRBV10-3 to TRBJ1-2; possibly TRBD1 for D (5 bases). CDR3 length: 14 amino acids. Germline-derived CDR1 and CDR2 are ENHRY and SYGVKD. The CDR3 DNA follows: TGTGCCATCAGTGAAGGATCAGGGAACTGTGGCTACACCTTC. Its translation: CAISEGSGNCGYTF.

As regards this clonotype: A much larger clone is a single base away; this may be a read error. The DNA for the CDR3 is TGTGCCAGCAGTTCATCACGGGGCTCGCGAGCTTTCTTT. This translates into CASSSSRGSRAFF. The chain uses TRBV27 and TRBJ1-1; possible D gene TRBD1, 5 bases. The V and J ends lost 4 bases and 10 bases respectively, with 16 bases between them. Germline-derived CDR1 and CDR2 are MNHEY and SMNVEV (reference sequence). This CDR3 comprises 13 residues.

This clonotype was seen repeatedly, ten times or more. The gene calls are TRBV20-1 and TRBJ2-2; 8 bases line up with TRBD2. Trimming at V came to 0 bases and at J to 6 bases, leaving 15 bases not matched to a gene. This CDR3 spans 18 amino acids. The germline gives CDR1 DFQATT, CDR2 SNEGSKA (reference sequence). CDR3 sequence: CSARDLGSGVRGAGELFF. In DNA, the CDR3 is TGCAGTGCTAGAGATCTGGGTAGCGGGGTTCGAGGGGCCGGGGAGCTGTTTTTT.

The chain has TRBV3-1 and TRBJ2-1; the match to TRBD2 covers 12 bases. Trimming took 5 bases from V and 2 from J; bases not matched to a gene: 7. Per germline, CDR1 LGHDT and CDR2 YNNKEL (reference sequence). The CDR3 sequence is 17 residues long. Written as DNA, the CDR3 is TGTGCCAGCAGCTATGGACTAGCGGGATCACCCTACAATGAGCAGTTCTTC. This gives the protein CASSYGLAGSPYNEQFF.

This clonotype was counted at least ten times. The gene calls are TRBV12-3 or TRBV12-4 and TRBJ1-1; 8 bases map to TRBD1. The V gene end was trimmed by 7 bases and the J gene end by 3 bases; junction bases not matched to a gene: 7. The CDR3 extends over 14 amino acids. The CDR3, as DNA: TGTGCCAGCACCATCGGACAGGGATACACTGAAGCTTTCTTT. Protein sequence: CASTIGQGYTEAFF.

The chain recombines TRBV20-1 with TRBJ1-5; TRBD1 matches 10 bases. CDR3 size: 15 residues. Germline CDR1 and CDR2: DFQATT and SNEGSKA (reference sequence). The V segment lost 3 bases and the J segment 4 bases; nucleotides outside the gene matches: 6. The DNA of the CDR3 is TGCAGTGCTAGTTATAAGGGACAGGGGAATCAGCCCCAGCATTTT. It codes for CSASYKGQGNQPQHF.

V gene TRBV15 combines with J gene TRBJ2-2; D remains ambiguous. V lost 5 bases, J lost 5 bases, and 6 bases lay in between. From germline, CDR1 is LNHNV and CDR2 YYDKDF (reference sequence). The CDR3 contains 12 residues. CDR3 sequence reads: CATSLRTGELFF. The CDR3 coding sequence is TGTGCCACCAGCCTAAGAACCGGGGAGCTGTTTTTT.

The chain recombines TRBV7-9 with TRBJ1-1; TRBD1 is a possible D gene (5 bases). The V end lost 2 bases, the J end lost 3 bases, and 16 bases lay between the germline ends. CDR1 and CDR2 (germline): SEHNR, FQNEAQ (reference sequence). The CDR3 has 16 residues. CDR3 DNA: TGTGCCAGCAGCTTAATTGCGGGCAGGGAGGACACTGAAGCTTTCTTT. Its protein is CASSLIAGREDTEAFF.

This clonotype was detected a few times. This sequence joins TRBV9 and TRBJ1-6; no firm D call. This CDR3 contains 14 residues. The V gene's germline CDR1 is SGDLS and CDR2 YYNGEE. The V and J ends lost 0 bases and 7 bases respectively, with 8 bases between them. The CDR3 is CASSVGGPNSPLHF. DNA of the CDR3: TGTGCCAGCAGCGTAGGCGGTCCGAATTCACCCCTCCACTTT.

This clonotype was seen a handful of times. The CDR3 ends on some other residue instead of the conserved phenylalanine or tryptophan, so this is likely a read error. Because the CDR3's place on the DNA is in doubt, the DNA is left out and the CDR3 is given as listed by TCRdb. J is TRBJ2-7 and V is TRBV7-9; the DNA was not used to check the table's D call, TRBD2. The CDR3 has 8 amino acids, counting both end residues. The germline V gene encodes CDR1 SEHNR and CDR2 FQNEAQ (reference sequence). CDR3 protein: CASSLPTS.

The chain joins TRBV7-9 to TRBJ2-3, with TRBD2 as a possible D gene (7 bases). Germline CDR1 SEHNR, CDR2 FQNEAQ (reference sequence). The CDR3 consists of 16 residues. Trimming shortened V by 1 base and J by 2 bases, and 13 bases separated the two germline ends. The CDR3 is CASSLGRGAATDTQYF. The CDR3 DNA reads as TGTGCCAGCAGCTTAGGTCGGGGGGCCGCCACAGATACGCAGTATTTT.

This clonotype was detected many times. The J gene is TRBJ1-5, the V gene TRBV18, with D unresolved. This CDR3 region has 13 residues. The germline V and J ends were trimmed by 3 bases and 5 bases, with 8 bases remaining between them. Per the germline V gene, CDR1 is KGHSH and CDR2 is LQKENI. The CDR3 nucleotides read TGTGCCAGCTCACCCGGGGTGGATCAGCCCCAGCATTTT. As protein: CASSPGVDQPQHF.

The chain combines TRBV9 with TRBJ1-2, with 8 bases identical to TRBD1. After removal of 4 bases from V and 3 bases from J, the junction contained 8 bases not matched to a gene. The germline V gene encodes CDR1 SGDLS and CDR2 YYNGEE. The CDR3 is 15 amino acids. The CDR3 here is CASSFQPGQDYGYTF. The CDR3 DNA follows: TGTGCCAGCAGCTTCCAACCGGGACAGGACTATGGCTACACCTTC.

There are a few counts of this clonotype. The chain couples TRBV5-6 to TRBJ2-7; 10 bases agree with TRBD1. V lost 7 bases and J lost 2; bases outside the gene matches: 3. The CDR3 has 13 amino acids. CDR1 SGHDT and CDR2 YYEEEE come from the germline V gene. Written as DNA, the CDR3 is TGTGCCAGCTCGGGACAGGGGACCTACGAGCAGTACTTC. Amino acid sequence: CASSGQGTYEQYF.

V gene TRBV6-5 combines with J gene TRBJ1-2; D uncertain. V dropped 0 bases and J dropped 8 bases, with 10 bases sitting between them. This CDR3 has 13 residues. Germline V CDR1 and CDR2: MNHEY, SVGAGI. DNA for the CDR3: TGTGCCAGCAGTTACTCGGGCTGGCTCGGCTACACCTTC. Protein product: CASSYSGWLGYTF.

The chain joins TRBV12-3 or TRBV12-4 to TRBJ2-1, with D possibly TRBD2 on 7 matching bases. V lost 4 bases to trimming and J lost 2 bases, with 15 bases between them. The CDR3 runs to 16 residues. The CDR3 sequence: CASSWGAGVPYNEQFF. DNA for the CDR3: TGTGCCAGCAGTTGGGGGGCGGGAGTTCCCTACAATGAGCAGTTCTTC.

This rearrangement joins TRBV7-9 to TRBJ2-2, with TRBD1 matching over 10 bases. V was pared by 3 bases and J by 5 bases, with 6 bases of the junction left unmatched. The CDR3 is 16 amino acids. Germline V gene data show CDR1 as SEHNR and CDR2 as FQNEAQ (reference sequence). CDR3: CASSFPGTGATGELFF. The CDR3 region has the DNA TGTGCCAGCAGCTTCCCCGGGACAGGGGCAACCGGGGAGCTGTTTTTT.

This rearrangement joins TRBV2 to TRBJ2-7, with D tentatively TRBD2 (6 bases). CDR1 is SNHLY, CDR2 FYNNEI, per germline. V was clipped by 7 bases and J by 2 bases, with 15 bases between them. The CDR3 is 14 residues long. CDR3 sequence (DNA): TGTGCCAGCACGCGGAGGGAGACAGCCTACGAGCAGTACTTC. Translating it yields CASTRRETAYEQYF.